The TCR beta chain described here comes from a study of T cells in localized non-small cell lung cancer (dated by TCRdb to the early 2020s). About the full investigation: Comparing tumors with uninvolved tumor-adjacent lungs, the study looked at the T cell repertoires of fewer than 250 patients with early-stage NSCLC. The mean age of the NSCLC patients was under 70 years, with 120 to 150 men and 95 to 110 women. The cohort consisted of approximately 240 treatment-naive NSCLC patients whose localized lung tumors had been resected. Findings and caveats that apply to the study as a whole: Higher T cell density in blood was associated with longer overall survival, whereas higher clonality in adjacent lung was associated with shorter survival. Because multi-region sequencing of the tumors was not done, intratumor heterogeneity could not be ruled out. Because the study design was exploratory, TCR variables were selected using unadjusted p-values without false-discovery rate correction. Uninvolved tumor-adjacent lung showed the highest T cell clonality, higher than tumor, which suggests more focused antigenic responses in the adjacent lung. A median of around 50 of the top 100 tumor clones turned up in the paired uninvolved adjacent lung, and some 28 of those clones also ranked among the top 100 of that same adjacent lung.

Per the germline V gene, MRHNA is the CDR1 and SNTAGT is the CDR2. From cysteine to phenylalanine, the CDR3 is 15 amino acids long. The retained sequence is limited to the CDR3, 45 bases, with the frame set at the first base. At the junction V is shortened by 8 bases and J by 2 bases; bases outside the gene matches: 8. To note about this clone: Its antigen has not been determined. Base qualities are not at hand, and no much larger clone is one base apart.

TCR beta CDR3 regions were sequenced from DNA using the immunoSEQ Assay. Turning to the authors' computational methods: T cell density was computed as TCR beta template counts normalized to usable DNA estimated by amplifying housekeeping genes. The preseqR package was used to estimate richness by extrapolating to 400,000 templates for PBMC samples and to 120,000 templates for tissue samples. Clonality was calculated as one minus Pielou's evenness. Tissue-enriched TCRs were identified through differential abundance testing performed on productive amino-acid clonotypes, with a minimum total count of 5 and an alpha of 0.1. The Jaccard Index and the Morisita Overlap Index were used to measure how much the repertoires overlapped between compartments. GLIPH grouped TCR beta CDR3s together with public tetramer-defined viral CDR3s, and a viral motif had to include at least three viral sequences and show V-gene enrichment. The source is immuneACCESS, and TCRdb retained only in-frame sequences with V and J called. Part of the clones is not carried over; for the studies checked, unresolved V genes explain less than half of this, and the remainder is unexplained. That table furnishes V, J and clone size, whereas the DNA furnished D and trimming. The sample data list about 83,000 clones, and around 81% of these were observed just once. Less than 9.5% of the sample is taken by the ten largest.

At diagnosis, peripheral blood, uninvolved tumor-adjacent lung and tumor were collected and were preserved as a mix of fresh-frozen and FFPE material. For TCR repertoire profiling, blood samples were analyzed in the form of peripheral blood mononuclear cells. This clonotype originated in a female donor older than 55 with stage I lung adenocarcinoma. Here the chain combines TRBV6-4 and TRBJ2-3; 9 central bases correspond to TRBD2. The specimen comprised peripheral blood, sampled before any cancer treatment. The CDR3 has the sequence CASSETSGTTDTQYF. The sequenced DNA: TGTGCCAGCTCCGAGACTAGCGGAACCACAGATACGCAGTATTTT.